Each of the 15 T cell receptor beta chains below was sequenced from the same sample in a study of shared clonotypes between healthy human individuals. Only in-frame clones appear in the TCRdb table, and some are missing; sequencing was by immunoSEQ multiplex PCR. Of roughly 2 million clones listed, approximately 94% were seen once; the top ten hold about 0.13%. Sequencing input: naive CD4+ T cells sorted from blood. Subset: CD45RA+ positively selected. Every receptor here comes from a young man in good health.

In its sample, this clone was seen a few times. This chain links TRBV19 with TRBJ2-3; no clear D gene. V was cut by 0 bases and J by 1 base, with 5 bases left in between. CDR3 length equals 14 residues. Germline values: CDR1 LNHDA, CDR2 SQIVND (reference sequence). For the CDR3, the DNA is TGTGCCAGTAGTATAGATTCTGGCACAGATACGCAGTATTTT. It is translated as CASSIDSGTDTQYF.

This chain links TRBV7-2 with TRBJ2-1, with TRBD2 matching over 8 bases. The CDR3 contains 16 residues. The J segment lost 8 bases and the V segment lost 3 bases, leaving 12 bases of the junction unmatched. Germline V lookup: CDR1 SGHTA, CDR2 FQGNSA. CDR3 bases: TGTGCCAGCAGCTTTGCGGGGACTAGTGTCGGGGATGAGCAGTTCTTC. Translating gives CASSFAGTSVGDEQFF.

The V call is TRBV4-1, the J call TRBJ1-5; no clear D gene. CDR1 is MGHRA and CDR2 is YSYEKL in the germline V gene. The length of the CDR3 is 16 residues. The V end lost 0 bases, the J end lost 4 bases, and 13 bases lay between the germline ends. CDR3 residues: CASSQDIVGLNQPQHF. CDR3 DNA: TGCGCCAGCAGCCAAGATATAGTAGGGCTGAATCAGCCCCAGCATTTT.

V is TRBV2 and J is TRBJ2-3; 7 bases agree with TRBD2. This CDR3 contains 14 residues. Unmatched junction bases numbered 5, after V lost 6 bases and J lost 2 bases. Germline values: CDR1 SNHLY, CDR2 FYNNEI. In DNA, the CDR3 is TGTGCCAGCAGGGAGAGCGGGAACACAGATACGCAGTATTTT. Its translation: CASRESGNTDTQYF.

This clone was seen just once. The rearrangement joins TRBV6-5 to TRBJ1-2; 8 positions agree with TRBD1. The CDR3 spans 11 residues. Germline CDR1 and CDR2: MNHEY and SVGAGI. V dropped 7 bases and J dropped 6; count of bases not matched to a gene: 1. CDR3 loop: CASTGGHGYTF. Here the CDR3 DNA reads TGTGCCAGCACAGGGGGCCATGGCTACACCTTC.

V is TRBV19 and J is TRBJ2-3; TRBD1 matches at 10 bases. After removal of 6 bases from V and 3 bases from J, the junction contained 6 bases not matched to a gene. The length of the CDR3 is 15 residues. CDR1 and CDR2 from the germline V gene are LNHDA and SQIVND (reference sequence). In DNA form, the CDR3 reads TGTGCCAGTAGCCGGGACAGGGGTTCAACAGATACGCAGTATTTT. Its protein is CASSRDRGSTDTQYF.

Only one count was recorded for this clone. The chain carries TRBV7-9 and TRBJ2-7, with D possibly TRBD1 on 5 matching bases. Per the germline V gene, CDR1 is SEHNR and CDR2 is FQNEAQ (reference sequence). The CDR3 is made up of 14 amino acids. V was trimmed by 5 bases and J by 2 bases, leaving 13 bases between them. CDR3 in DNA: TGTGCCAGCAGCCCAGGACACCGACCCTACGAGCAGTACTTC. Protein: CASSPGHRPYEQYF.

This rearrangement joins TRBV19 to TRBJ2-6; 8 nucleotides agree with TRBD1. The CDR3 is 16 amino acids. With 4 bases clipped from V and 0 bases from J, the junction kept 2 bases outside the gene matches. CDR1 and CDR2 (germline): LNHDA, SQIVND (reference sequence). CDR3 nucleotides: TGTGCCAGTAGTAAGACAGGGGTCTCTGGGGCCAACGTCCTGACTTTC. Its protein product is CASSKTGVSGANVLTF.

The V gene is TRBV11-2, the J gene TRBJ2-1; 11 positions agree with TRBD2. The length of the CDR3 is 17 residues. Trimming cost V 4 bases and J 1 base; bases outside gene matches: 6. Germline V CDR1 and CDR2: SGHAT, FQNNGV. This CDR3 is CASSSLLAGVSYNEQFF. The DNA for the CDR3 is TGTGCCAGCAGCTCTTTACTAGCGGGGGTTTCCTACAATGAGCAGTTCTTC.

This chain uses TRBV2 with TRBJ1-2, with unresolved D. This CDR3 is built from 13 residues. Germline loops: CDR1 SNHLY, CDR2 FYNNEI. V was pared by 2 bases and J by 8 bases, with 12 bases between. Here the CDR3 reads CASSERTLGGYTF. The CDR3 DNA follows: TGTGCCAGCAGTGAACGAACCCTCGGGGGCTACACCTTC.

The chain employs TRBV9 and TRBJ2-3, with 7 bases matching TRBD2. The germline V gene has CDR1 SGDLS and CDR2 YYNGEE. The CDR3 runs 13 residues. The J segment lost 8 bases and the V segment lost 3 bases, leaving 6 bases of the junction unmatched. The CDR3 region is CASSDITSATQYF. The DNA of the CDR3 is TGTGCCAGCAGCGACATTACTAGCGCTACGCAGTATTTT.

The chain links TRBV13 to TRBJ1-3; TRBD1 matches at 7 bases. Germline CDR1 PRHDT, CDR2 FYEKMQ (reference sequence). The J segment lost 0 bases and the V segment lost 8 bases, leaving 19 bases of the junction unmatched. CDR3 size: 19 residues. The CDR3 spells CASGRGQKLSLPSGNTIYF. CDR3 in DNA: TGTGCCAGCGGACGGGGACAGAAACTTTCCCTTCCCTCTGGAAACACCATATATTTT.

The chain employs TRBV7-2 and TRBJ1-5; D is possibly TRBD1 (5 bases). In germline, CDR1 is SGHTA, CDR2 FQGNSA. This CDR3 comprises 13 residues. Trimming pared 4 bases from V and 4 bases from J, leaving 8 bases between. CDR3 residues: CASSSSGNQPQHF. DNA of the CDR3: TGTGCCAGCAGCTCCTCAGGGAATCAGCCCCAGCATTTT.

This clone was observed a single time. The chain uses TRBV5-6 and TRBJ2-2, with D possibly called TRBD1 or TRBD2 (5 bases each). The germline V and J ends were trimmed by 0 bases and 5 bases, with 14 bases remaining between them. Germline values: CDR1 SGHDT, CDR2 YYEEEE. The CDR3 is 16 residues long. The chain's CDR3 is CASSLDRGAATGELFF. CDR3 coding DNA: TGTGCCAGCAGCTTGGATAGAGGGGCAGCAACCGGGGAGCTGTTTTTT.

The chain couples TRBV6-5 to TRBJ1-6; no reliable D call. The CDR3 covers 14 residues. The V and J ends lost 5 bases and 9 bases respectively, with 14 bases between them. Germline CDR1 MNHEY, CDR2 SVGAGI. The CDR3 protein is CASSVKGISSPLHF. The CDR3 DNA reads as TGTGCCAGCAGTGTGAAGGGAATTAGTTCACCCCTCCACTTT.